A selection of T cell receptor beta chains follows, all from one sample in a study of regulatory T cells. Profiling relied on immunoSEQ multiplex PCR, and the TCRdb table lists in-frame clones only, not all of them. The sample records approximately 40,000 clones, about nine tenths being singletons. The sequenced sample consisted of conventional CD4+ T cells sorted from blood. All receptors derive from a person aged 18 to 35 with CD3G deficiency. Each CDR3 is given with its conserved first and last residue. D genes are given only for firm matches. Part of the rows lack a size; the others show once, few, many or a class for expanded clones.

clone size	D gene	J gene	V gene	CDR3 protein	CDR3 DNA
few	NA	TRBJ2-7	TRBV5-1	CASSLGRPASDEQYF	TGCGCCAGCAGCTTAGGGCGACCGGCCTCCGACGAGCAGTACTTC
NA	NA	TRBJ1-2	TRBV6-5	CASSERYGYTF	TGTGCCAGCAGTGAACGTTATGGCTACACCTTC
NA	NA	TRBJ2-1	TRBV18	CASSPLSAYNEQFF	TGTGCCAGCTCACCACTGTCCGCCTACAATGAGCAGTTCTTC
NA	TRBD1	TRBJ2-5	TRBV28	CASSTLQGEGTQYF	TGTGCCAGCAGTACACTACAGGGGGAAGGGACCCAGTACTTC
NA	TRBD2	TRBJ2-5	TRBV7-9	CASSFAGEGQETQYF	TGTGCCAGCAGCTTTGCGGGAGAGGGGCAAGAGACCCAGTACTTC
once	NA	TRBJ1-5	TRBV28	CASSFGGGTQPQHF	TGTGCCAGCAGTTTTGGTGGGGGGACTCAGCCCCAGCATTTT
NA	TRBD2	TRBJ2-2	TRBV28	CASSERTSGRVWDTGELFF	TGTGCCAGCAGTGAAAGGACTAGCGGGAGGGTATGGGACACCGGGGAGCTGTTTTTT
NA	NA	TRBJ2-3	TRBV5-1	CASSPFSWSSTDTQYF	TGCGCCAGCAGCCCTTTTTCGTGGTCGAGCACAGATACGCAGTATTTT
NA	TRBD2	TRBJ2-1	TRBV10-3	CATAPTTSGGYNEQFF	TGTGCCACCGCGCCTACGACTAGCGGGGGCTACAATGAGCAGTTCTTC
few	NA	TRBJ2-7	TRBV28	CASSRGAYEQYF	TGTGCCAGTTCCAGGGGGGCCTACGAGCAGTACTTC
NA	NA	TRBJ2-3	TRBV19	CASSRRGTDTQYF	TGTGCCAGTAGTAGGCGGGGCACAGATACGCAGTATTTT
NA	NA	TRBJ2-3	TRBV10-3	CATRAPGDTQYF	TGTGCCACCCGCGCTCCGGGGGATACGCAGTATTTT
NA	TRBD1	TRBJ2-4	TRBV28	CASSPLGTGLENIQYF	TGTGCCAGCAGTCCCCTCGGGACAGGGCTCGAAAACATTCAGTACTTC
NA	NA	TRBJ1-4	TRBV6-1	CASTEGGLGEKLFF	TGTGCCAGCACCGAGGGAGGGCTCGGTGAAAAACTGTTTTTT
few	TRBD1	TRBJ1-2	TRBV6-1	CASSSAGTGNDGYTF	TGTGCCAGCAGTTCCGCCGGGACAGGGAATGATGGCTACACCTTC
few	NA	TRBJ1-2	TRBV6-1	CASSLIATGNYGYTF	TGTGCCAGCAGCCTAATTGCGACAGGAAACTATGGCTACACCTTC
NA	NA	TRBJ1-1	TRBV6-1	CASSLVNTEAFF	TGTGCCAGCAGTCTAGTGAACACTGAAGCTTTCTTT
NA	TRBD1	TRBJ1-1	TRBV7-9	CASSSGQGLNTEAFF	TGTGCCAGCAGCTCCGGACAGGGGCTGAACACTGAAGCTTTCTTT